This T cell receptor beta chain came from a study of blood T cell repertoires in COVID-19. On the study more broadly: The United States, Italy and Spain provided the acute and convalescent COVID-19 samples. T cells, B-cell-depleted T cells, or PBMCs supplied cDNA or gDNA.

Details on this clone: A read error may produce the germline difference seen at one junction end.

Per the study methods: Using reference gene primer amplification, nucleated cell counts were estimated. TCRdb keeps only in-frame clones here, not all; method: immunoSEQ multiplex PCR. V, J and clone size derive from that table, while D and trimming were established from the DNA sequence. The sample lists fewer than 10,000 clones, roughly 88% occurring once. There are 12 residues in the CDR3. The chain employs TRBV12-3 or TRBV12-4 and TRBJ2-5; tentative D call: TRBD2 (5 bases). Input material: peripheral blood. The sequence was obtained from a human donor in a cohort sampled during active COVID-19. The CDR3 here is CASRSTGWVVDF. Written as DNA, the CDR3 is TGTGCCAGCAGGTCCACGGGGTGGGTTGTGGACTTC.